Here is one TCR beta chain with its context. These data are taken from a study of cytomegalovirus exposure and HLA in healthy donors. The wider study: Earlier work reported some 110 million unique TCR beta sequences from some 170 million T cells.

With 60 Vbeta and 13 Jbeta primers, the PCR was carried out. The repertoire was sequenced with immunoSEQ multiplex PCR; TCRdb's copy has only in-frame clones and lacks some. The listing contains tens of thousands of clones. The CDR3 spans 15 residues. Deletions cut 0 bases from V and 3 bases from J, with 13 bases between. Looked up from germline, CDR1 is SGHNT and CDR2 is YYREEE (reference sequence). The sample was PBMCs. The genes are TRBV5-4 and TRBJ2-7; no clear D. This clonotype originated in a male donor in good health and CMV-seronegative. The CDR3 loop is CASSLAATANYEQYF. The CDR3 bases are TGTGCCAGCAGCTTGGCCGCTACTGCGAACTACGAGCAGTACTTC.